These 18 T cell receptor beta chains came from one sample sequenced in a study of T cell responses to AZD1222 COVID-19 vaccine. TCRdb keeps only in-frame clones here, not all; method: immunoSEQ multiplex PCR. The sample has about 120,000 clones; around 87% are singletons. The specimen comprised peripheral blood, sampled on day 0 of AZD1222 vaccination. All receptors come from an adult in good health.

The chain combines TRBV9 with TRBJ2-7; perhaps TRBD1 as D (6 bases). The CDR3 consists of 13 residues. Deletions cut 4 bases from V and 0 bases from J, with 8 bases between. Per germline, CDR1 SGDLS and CDR2 YYNGEE. The CDR3 spells CASSRDNSYEQYF. CDR3 bases: TGTGCCAGCAGCCGGGACAACTCCTACGAGCAGTACTTC.

In the case of this clone: Other nucleotide sequences in the sample specify the same CDR3. The chain couples TRBV27 to TRBJ1-2, with 7 bases that match TRBD1. This CDR3 comprises 13 residues. The ends lost 3 bases at V and 4 bases at J; junction bases unmatched: 2. The germline CDR1 and CDR2 sequences are MNHEY and SMNVEV (reference sequence). The CDR3 coding sequence is TGTGCCAGCAGTTTGTCAGGGGGCTATGGCTACACCTTC. Translation gives CASSLSGGYGYTF.

DNA of the CDR3: TGTGCCAGCAGCCAAGATTGGCAGGGGGTGTCTGGAAACACCATATATTTT. It is translated as CASSQDWQGVSGNTIYF. The gene calls are TRBV4-2 and TRBJ1-3; 7 bases line up with TRBD1. The J segment lost 1 base and the V segment lost 0 bases, leaving 6 bases of the junction unmatched. The CDR3 spans 17 residues. CDR1 and CDR2 (germline): LGHNA, YNFKEQ.

The J gene is TRBJ1-2, the V gene TRBV5-1; D possibly corresponds to TRBD1 (6 bases). The CDR3 covers 14 residues. V lost 0 bases to trimming and J lost 7 bases, with 13 bases between them. The V gene's germline CDR1 is SGHRS and CDR2 YFSETQ. The CDR3 spells CASSLDRALGGYTF. The CDR3 bases are TGCGCCAGCAGCTTGGACAGGGCGCTTGGTGGCTACACCTTC.

The chain carries TRBV2 and TRBJ2-5; D might be TRBD1 (5 bases). This CDR3 is 15 amino acids long. The V end lost 1 base, the J end lost 2 bases, and 11 bases lay between the germline ends. Germline CDR1 SNHLY, CDR2 FYNNEI. The CDR3 protein is CASSEEGILQETQYF. Here the CDR3 DNA reads TGTGCCAGCAGTGAAGAGGGGATACTACAAGAGACCCAGTACTTC.

The chain employs TRBV29-1 and TRBJ1-6; D is unclear. Trimming took off 8 bases at V and 1 base at J, with 12 bases between the two ends. There are 14 residues in the CDR3. The germline V gene has CDR1 SQVTM and CDR2 ANQGSEA. The CDR3, as DNA: TGCAGCCCCCACCGGGGTTCCTATAATTCACCCCTCCACTTT. It specifies CSPHRGSYNSPLHF.

V gene TRBV19 combines with J gene TRBJ2-4; D perhaps matches TRBD2 (5 bases). Germline CDR1 and CDR2: LNHDA and SQIVND (reference sequence). The V and J ends lost 1 base and 8 bases respectively, with 6 bases between them. The CDR3 covers 12 residues. The CDR3 DNA reads TGTGCCAGTAGTATAGCAGCGGACATTCAGTACTTC. This gives the protein CASSIAADIQYF.

This sequence joins TRBV15 and TRBJ2-1; 11 nucleotides agree with TRBD2. The V segment lost 0 bases and the J segment 7 bases; nucleotides outside the gene matches: 2. The V gene's germline CDR1 is LNHNV and CDR2 YYDKDF (reference sequence). The CDR3 covers 15 residues. The CDR3 nucleotides read TGTGCCACCAGCAGAGAGCTAGCGGGAGGTAATGAGCAGTTCTTC. Its protein product is CATSRELAGGNEQFF.

This clone was seen more than once but under ten times. V and J are TRBV15 and TRBJ1-2; TRBD1 matches at 7 bases. Germline V CDR1 and CDR2: LNHNV, YYDKDF (reference sequence). J lost 8 bases, V lost 0 bases, and 3 bases had no gene match. The CDR3 runs to 13 residues. CDR3 in DNA: TGTGCCACCAGCAGAGATAGGGGGCAGGGCTACACCTTC. This gives the protein CATSRDRGQGYTF. The full variable domain, with the rest looked up from reference TRBV15 and TRBJ1-2, is DAMVIQNPRYQVTQFGKPVTLSCSQTLNHNVMYWYQQKSSQAPKLLFHYYDKDFNNEADTPDNFQSRRPNTSFCFLDIRSPGLGDTAMYLCATSRDRGQGYTFGSGTRLTVV.

The chain links TRBV7-8 to TRBJ1-4; D not resolved. Germline V gene data show CDR1 as SGHVS and CDR2 as FQNEAQ. The CDR3 contains 15 residues. V lost 4 bases to trimming and J lost 8 bases, with 17 bases between them. The CDR3 protein is CASSSEVRVGEKLFF. The CDR3 coding sequence is TGTGCCAGCAGCTCAGAGGTTAGGGTCGGGGAAAAACTGTTTTTT.

The rearrangement joins TRBV19 to TRBJ2-4; D gene ambiguous. Trimming took 7 bases from V and 6 from J, leaving 13 bases between them. Germline loops: CDR1 LNHDA, CDR2 SQIVND (reference sequence). This CDR3 is built from 13 residues. The CDR3 is CASTPEPGNIQYF. Written as DNA, the CDR3 is TGTGCCAGTACCCCAGAGCCCGGAAACATTCAGTACTTC. Combining the CDR3 with reference TRBV19 and TRBJ2-4 gives the whole variable domain DGGITQSPKYLFRKEGQNVTLSCEQNLNHDAMYWYRQDPGQGLRLIYYSQIVNDFQKGDIAEGYSVSREKKESFPLTVTSAQKNPTAFYLCASTPEPGNIQYFGAGTRLSVL.

This chain joins TRBV12-3 or TRBV12-4 and TRBJ2-7, with 9 positions matching TRBD1. V gave up 5 bases and J gave up 7 bases; unmatched junction bases: 6. This CDR3 contains 13 residues. CDR3 protein: CASSPDRGMEQYF. The DNA of the CDR3 is TGTGCCAGCAGTCCGGACAGGGGAATGGAGCAGTACTTC.

The V gene is TRBV27, the J gene TRBJ2-1; D call uncertain. Germline CDR1 and CDR2: MNHEY and SMNVEV (reference sequence). The germline V and J ends were trimmed by 7 bases and 9 bases, with 13 bases remaining between them. The CDR3 contains 12 residues. This CDR3 reads CASMRPPVEQFF. CDR3 DNA: TGTGCCAGCATGAGGCCTCCCGTTGAGCAGTTCTTC.

As DNA, the CDR3 is TGTGCCAGCAGCCAAGAATGGGGGACAGGGGAAGAGACCCAGTACTTC. Encoded protein: CASSQEWGTGEETQYF. The chain has TRBV3-1 (or the pseudogene TRBV3-2) and TRBJ2-5; 10 bases line up with TRBD1. The germline gives CDR1 LGHDT, CDR2 YNNKEL (reference sequence). There are 16 residues in the CDR3. V lost 0 bases and J lost 3; bases outside the gene matches: 4.

The chain recombines TRBV6-5 with TRBJ1-6, with D hard to call. The CDR3 extends over 13 amino acids. Trimming cost V 5 bases and J 6 bases, with 8 bases left between them. Per germline, CDR1 MNHEY and CDR2 SVGAGI. CDR3 loop: CASSPSPNSPLHF. The DNA of the CDR3 is TGTGCCAGCAGTCCCTCCCCTAATTCACCCCTCCACTTT.

The V and J genes are TRBV28 and TRBJ2-2; a weak D match, TRBD1 (5 bases). Trimming took 7 bases from V and 0 from J, leaving 9 bases between them. In germline, CDR1 is MDHEN, CDR2 SYDVKM. The CDR3 length is 14 residues. The CDR3 bases are TGTGCCAGCATCCCAGGGACGAACACCGGGGAGCTGTTTTTT. The encoded protein is CASIPGTNTGELFF.

V is TRBV9 and J is TRBJ2-1, with D tentatively TRBD1 (5 bases). With 7 bases removed from V and 5 bases from J, the gap between germline ends came to 13 bases. The V gene's germline CDR1 is SGDLS and CDR2 YYNGEE. CDR3 length: 13 residues. The CDR3 loop is CASSDKVDNEQFF. The CDR3 region has the DNA TGTGCCAGCTCGGACAAGGTGGACAATGAGCAGTTCTTC.

This sequence joins TRBV11-1 and TRBJ1-2, with unresolved D. V lost 5 bases to trimming and J lost 2 bases, with 15 bases between them. CDR1 and CDR2 from the germline V gene are SGHAT and FQDESV (reference sequence). The CDR3 consists of 15 residues. CDR3 sequence: CASSPSRTPNYGYTF. DNA for the CDR3: TGTGCCAGCAGCCCTAGCCGGACGCCAAACTATGGCTACACCTTC.